The next 15 T cell receptor beta chains were all read from a single sample in a study of beta chain features in type 1 diabetes. Overall study results and limits: Moderate yet significant TCRB CDR3 shortening was seen in Type 1 diabetes patients in all four CD4+ subsets.

Expressed TCRB transcripts were sequenced after all isolated RNA was converted to cDNA. The protocol was immunoSEQ multiplex PCR, while the TCRdb copy is restricted to in-frame clones and leaves out a portion. The sample lists about 150,000 clones, about 13% occurring once. No cognate antigen is known for these TCRs. Source material: central memory CD4+ T cells from blood. The source of these receptors is a man younger than 30 with type 1 diabetes.

This clone was seen only a few times. The chain is built from TRBV19 and TRBJ2-7, with D unclear. This CDR3 region has 14 residues. Trimming left V 2 bases short and J 5 bases short, with 13 bases between. CDR1 is LNHDA, CDR2 SQIVND, per germline (reference sequence). In nucleotides, the CDR3 is TGTGCCAGTAGTATAAATCCCAGGAACCACGAGCAGTACTTC. This encodes CASSINPRNHEQYF.

The chain recombines TRBV9 with TRBJ1-1; D is possibly TRBD1 (5 bases). This CDR3 spans 12 amino acids. Looked up from germline, CDR1 is SGDLS and CDR2 is YYNGEE. V was trimmed by 5 bases and J by 11 bases, leaving 16 bases between them. CDR3 in DNA: TGTGCCAGCAGAGACGTAGAGGGGAGGGCTTTCTTT. It is translated as CASRDVEGRAFF.

CDR3 DNA: TGCGCCAGCAGCCCTGGGACAGCCCAAGAGACCCAGTACTTC. Its protein product is CASSPGTAQETQYF. This chain links TRBV5-1 with TRBJ2-5; 7 nucleotides line up with TRBD1. Germline CDR1 and CDR2: SGHRS and YFSETQ. The ends lost 4 bases at V and 1 base at J; junction bases unmatched: 4. The CDR3 loop spans 14 amino acids.

This clone was seen ten or more times. The chain recombines TRBV5-1 with TRBJ2-7; 7 positions agree with TRBD1. CDR1 and CDR2 (germline): SGHRS, YFSETQ. The CDR3 has 13 amino acids. V trimming: 6 bases; J trimming: 1 base; junction bases outside the gene matches: 4. CDR3 region: CASNTGDSYEQYF. The CDR3 DNA follows: TGCGCCAGCAATACAGGGGATTCCTACGAGCAGTACTTC.

The V call is TRBV6-6, the J call TRBJ1-2; TRBD1 agrees at 9 bases. Germline CDR1 MNHNY, CDR2 SVGAGI (reference sequence). There are 14 residues in the CDR3. With V trimmed by 5 bases and J by 6 bases, 7 bases remained unmatched. CDR3 sequence (DNA): TGTGCCAGCAGTACACAGGGGGCGTTGGATGGCTACACCTTC. This codes for CASSTQGALDGYTF.

V is TRBV28 and J is TRBJ2-4; possibly TRBD1 for D (6 bases). The CDR3 is made up of 16 amino acids. Per the germline V gene, CDR1 is MDHEN and CDR2 is SYDVKM. The V and J ends lost 5 bases and 1 base respectively, with 15 bases between them. CDR3 region: CASSLRGVEAKNIQYF. CDR3 nucleotides: TGTGCCAGCAGTCTCAGGGGTGTGGAGGCCAAAAACATTCAGTACTTC.

This clone showed up just a few times. Other DNA sequences within the sample encode an identical CDR3. This chain joins TRBV20-1 and TRBJ1-2, with D unclear. Per the germline V gene, CDR1 is DFQATT and CDR2 is SNEGSKA (reference sequence). The V end was cut by 2 bases, the J end by 4 bases, with 5 bases between. There are 11 residues in the CDR3. As DNA, the CDR3 is TGCAGTGCTAGAAGCCTCTATGGCTACACCTTC. It encodes CSARSLYGYTF.

This clone occurred a few times. The V call is TRBV28, the J call TRBJ2-7; 7 bases align to TRBD1. With V trimmed by 4 bases and J by 2 bases, 5 bases remained unmatched. The length of the CDR3 is 14 residues. From germline, CDR1 is MDHEN and CDR2 SYDVKM. The CDR3 protein is CASSSGTVTYEQYF. For the CDR3, the DNA is TGTGCCAGCAGTTCCGGGACAGTTACCTACGAGCAGTACTTC.

The rearrangement joins TRBV7-2 to TRBJ2-5; a possible D gene is TRBD2 (5 bases). The CDR3 runs to 12 residues. Germline CDR1 SGHTA, CDR2 FQGNSA. V dropped 6 bases and J dropped 4 bases, with 9 bases sitting between them. The CDR3 DNA reads TGTGCCAGCAGGCCGGCGGGAGAGACCCAGTACTTC. This encodes CASRPAGETQYF.

The rearrangement joins TRBV30 to TRBJ1-5, with TRBD1 identical over 7 bases. Looked up from germline, CDR1 is GTSNPN and CDR2 is SVGIG (reference sequence). There are 15 residues in the CDR3. Trimming took 2 bases from V and 2 from J; bases not matched to a gene: 6. CDR3 sequence: CAWSPDRVRNQPQHF. The CDR3 DNA reads as TGTGCCTGGAGTCCCGACAGGGTTCGCAATCAGCCCCAGCATTTT.

This clone was found a few times. The chain couples TRBV4-1 to TRBJ2-7, with D hard to call. CDR3 length: 15 residues. The V gene's germline CDR1 is MGHRA and CDR2 YSYEKL. Trimming removed 4 bases from V and 3 bases from J, with 16 bases in between. CDR3 nucleotides: TGCGCCAGCAGCCGAGATTATATCCAGGTCTACGAGCAGTACTTC. It yields the protein CASSRDYIQVYEQYF.

This clone showed up just a few times. The V and J genes are TRBV7-2 and TRBJ2-3; tentative D call: TRBD2 (5 bases). The germline CDR1 and CDR2 sequences are SGHTA and FQGNSA. The CDR3 has 14 amino acids. Trimming left V 0 bases short and J 5 bases short, with 9 bases between. CDR3 in DNA: TGTGCCAGCAGCTTAGCTAGCGTTGGAGATACGCAGTATTTT. Its protein is CASSLASVGDTQYF.

This clone was observed a handful of times. At the DNA level, this CDR3 is encoded by other sequences in the same sample as well. V gene TRBV7-2 combines with J gene TRBJ2-7, with a tentative D call TRBD1 (5 bases). Trimming stripped 4 bases from V and 3 bases from J, with 7 bases between. CDR3 length: 12 amino acids. CDR1 SGHTA and CDR2 FQGNSA come from the germline V gene. The CDR3, as DNA: TGTGCCAGCAGCTCCCAGGGCTACGAGCAGTACTTC. This sequence encodes CASSSQGYEQYF.

This clone was seen more than once but under ten times. The chain recombines TRBV6-5 with TRBJ1-1; TRBD1 aligns across 7 bases. The CDR3 contains 14 residues. Germline V gene sequence: CDR1 MNHEY, CDR2 SVGAGI. The CDR3 region is CAAGRDSSNTEAFF. As DNA, the CDR3 is TGTGCGGCGGGTAGGGACAGCTCGAACACTGAAGCTTTCTTT.

The chain has TRBV30 and TRBJ2-3; D may be TRBD1 (6 bases). CDR3 length: 13 residues. The V and J ends lost 3 bases and 6 bases respectively, with 13 bases between them. Germline-derived CDR1 and CDR2 are GTSNPN and SVGIG (reference sequence). Here the CDR3 DNA reads TGTGCCTGGAGGGTGACAGGTGGGGATACGCAGTATTTT. Its protein product is CAWRVTGGDTQYF.